This is a list of T cell receptor beta chains from one sample in a study of Ad26.COV2.S vaccination and SARS-CoV-2 variants. Libraries were prepared by immunoSEQ multiplex PCR; TCRdb keeps only in-frame clonotypes and omits some of them. This sample has fewer than 500,000 clones, with 80% to 95% found just once. The sequences come from peripheral blood, collected in a trial of Ad26.COV2.S vaccine versus placebo. The receptors were sampled from a person between 18 and 65 years old who received the Ad26.COV2.S COVID-19 vaccine or a placebo. Each CDR3 is given with its conserved first and last residue. The D gene is left open where the match is weak. Size is stated for part of the rows, as once, few or many counts, or as a class when the clone is expanded.

D gene: TRBD1
J gene: TRBJ1-1
V gene: TRBV11-1
clone size: .
CDR3 protein: CASSLNRGGTEAFF
CDR3 DNA: TGTGCCAGCAGCTTAAACAGGGGAGGGACTGAAGCTTTCTTT

D gene: .
J gene: TRBJ2-7
V gene: TRBV12-3/TRBV12-4
clone size: .
CDR3 protein: CASSPDYSYEQYF
CDR3 DNA: TGTGCCAGCAGCCCGGACTACTCCTACGAGCAGTACTTC

D gene: .
J gene: TRBJ1-3
V gene: TRBV4-3
clone size: .
CDR3 protein: CASSQEPGAGHTIYF
CDR3 DNA: TGCGCCAGCAGCCAAGAGCCAGGGGCAGGTCACACCATATATTTT

D gene: TRBD1
J gene: TRBJ1-1
V gene: TRBV7-2
clone size: .
CDR3 protein: CASSFRDRFEAFF
CDR3 DNA: TGTGCCAGCAGCTTCAGGGACAGGTTTGAAGCTTTCTTT

D gene: .
J gene: TRBJ2-2
V gene: TRBV7-2
clone size: .
CDR3 protein: CASSLEGGWDGELFF
CDR3 DNA: TGTGCCAGCAGCTTAGAGGGGGGCTGGGACGGGGAGCTGTTTTTT

D gene: .
J gene: TRBJ2-2
V gene: TRBV24-1
clone size: .
CDR3 protein: CATSDRRGSTGELFF
CDR3 DNA: TGTGCCACCAGTGATCGAAGGGGGTCCACCGGGGAGCTGTTTTTT

D gene: .
J gene: TRBJ2-7
V gene: TRBV20-1
clone size: .
CDR3 protein: CSASGSYEQYF
CDR3 DNA: TGCAGTGCTAGTGGGTCCTACGAGCAGTACTTC

D gene: .
J gene: TRBJ2-7
V gene: TRBV7-9
clone size: .
CDR3 protein: CASSLPGVSSYEQYF
CDR3 DNA: TGTGCCAGCAGCTTACCAGGGGTGAGCTCCTACGAGCAGTACTTC

D gene: TRBD2
J gene: TRBJ2-5
V gene: TRBV5-1
clone size: .
CDR3 protein: CASRTGTSASYQETQYF
CDR3 DNA: TGCGCCAGCAGAACCGGGACTAGCGCATCGTACCAAGAGACCCAGTACTTC

D gene: .
J gene: TRBJ1-2
V gene: TRBV9
clone size: .
CDR3 protein: CASSVDPGPNYGYTF
CDR3 DNA: TGTGCCAGCAGCGTAGACCCAGGCCCTAACTATGGCTACACCTTC

D gene: .
J gene: TRBJ2-1
V gene: TRBV9
clone size: .
CDR3 protein: CASSPRNSYNEQFF
CDR3 DNA: TGTGCCAGCAGCCCTCGTAACTCCTACAATGAGCAGTTCTTC

D gene: TRBD2
J gene: TRBJ2-3
V gene: TRBV5-4
clone size: .
CDR3 protein: CASSSRTSGRVVDTQYF
CDR3 DNA: TGTGCCAGCAGCTCGAGGACTAGCGGGAGGGTAGTGGATACGCAGTATTTT

D gene: .
J gene: TRBJ1-1
V gene: TRBV19
clone size: .
CDR3 protein: CASSIGRNLMNTEAFF
CDR3 DNA: TGTGCCAGTAGTATAGGAAGGAACCTGATGAACACTGAAGCTTTCTTT

D gene: TRBD1
J gene: TRBJ1-1
V gene: TRBV29-1
clone size: .
CDR3 protein: CSGARQGNTEAFF
CDR3 DNA: TGCAGCGGGGCCAGACAGGGAAACACTGAAGCTTTCTTT

D gene: TRBD2
J gene: TRBJ2-2
V gene: TRBV19
clone size: .
CDR3 protein: CASSTPGLAGGPVGTGELFF
CDR3 DNA: TGTGCCAGTAGTACGCCGGGACTAGCGGGAGGGCCCGTGGGCACCGGGGAGCTGTTTTTT

D gene: TRBD2
J gene: TRBJ2-2
V gene: TRBV7-2
clone size: .
CDR3 protein: CASSLPRASGPGELFF
CDR3 DNA: TGTGCCAGCAGCTTGCCCCGGGCTAGCGGGCCCGGGGAGCTGTTTTTT

D gene: .
J gene: TRBJ2-3
V gene: TRBV2
clone size: .
CDR3 protein: CASSGPWGDTDTQYF
CDR3 DNA: TGTGCCAGCAGTGGTCCGTGGGGGGACACAGATACGCAGTATTTT

D gene: .
J gene: TRBJ2-7
V gene: TRBV29-1
clone size: .
CDR3 protein: CSVEDQMSGSEQYF
CDR3 DNA: TGCAGCGTTGAAGATCAAATGAGTGGGTCGGAGCAGTACTTC

D gene: TRBD1
J gene: TRBJ2-7
V gene: TRBV7-2
clone size: .
CDR3 protein: CASSPGQTYEQYF
CDR3 DNA: TGTGCCAGCAGTCCGGGACAGACCTACGAGCAGTACTTC

D gene: .
J gene: TRBJ2-1
V gene: TRBV27
clone size: .
CDR3 protein: CASSDPQSLSYNEQFF
CDR3 DNA: TGTGCCAGCAGCGACCCGCAGTCTCTCTCCTACAATGAGCAGTTCTTC

D gene: TRBD1
J gene: TRBJ2-3
V gene: TRBV5-6
clone size: .
CDR3 protein: CASSTGTGDHGTDTQYF
CDR3 DNA: TGTGCCAGCAGCACCGGGACAGGGGACCACGGCACAGATACGCAGTATTTT

D gene: .
J gene: TRBJ2-7
V gene: TRBV3-1/TRBV3-2
clone size: .
CDR3 protein: CASSQGHEQYF
CDR3 DNA: TGTGCCAGCAGCCAAGGACACGAGCAGTACTTC

D gene: .
J gene: TRBJ1-2
V gene: TRBV15
clone size: .
CDR3 protein: CATSRFWTAYGYTF
CDR3 DNA: TGTGCCACCAGCAGATTTTGGACAGCGTATGGCTACACCTTC

D gene: TRBD2
J gene: TRBJ2-7
V gene: TRBV18
clone size: .
CDR3 protein: CASSPTSGMRYEQYF
CDR3 DNA: TGTGCCAGCTCCCCAACTAGCGGGATGAGGTACGAGCAGTACTTC

D gene: TRBD1
J gene: TRBJ1-5
V gene: TRBV12-3/TRBV12-4
clone size: .
CDR3 protein: CASSYRGQPQHF
CDR3 DNA: TGTGCCAGCAGTTACAGGGGTCAGCCCCAGCATTTT

D gene: .
J gene: TRBJ1-2
V gene: TRBV5-4
clone size: .
CDR3 protein: CASSLGRGTAAGLYGYTF
CDR3 DNA: TGTGCCAGCAGCTTGGGAAGAGGTACGGCCGCTGGGCTCTATGGCTACACCTTC

D gene: .
J gene: TRBJ1-5
V gene: TRBV6-5
clone size: .
CDR3 protein: CASSLDGVNQPQHF
CDR3 DNA: TGTGCCAGCAGCCTGGACGGCGTCAATCAGCCCCAGCATTTT

D gene: TRBD1
J gene: TRBJ1-5
V gene: TRBV6-5
clone size: once
CDR3 protein: CASSYTTGGNQPQHF
CDR3 DNA: TGTGCCAGCAGTTACACGACAGGGGGCAATCAGCCCCAGCATTTT

D gene: .
J gene: TRBJ2-7
V gene: TRBV4-2
clone size: .
CDR3 protein: CASSQEGGTSPYEQYF
CDR3 DNA: TGTGCCAGCAGCCAAGAAGGGGGGACTTCCCCCTACGAGCAGTACTTC

D gene: .
J gene: TRBJ2-7
V gene: TRBV7-9
clone size: .
CDR3 protein: CASSLVSGNPHEQYF
CDR3 DNA: TGTGCCAGCAGCTTAGTTTCCGGGAACCCCCACGAGCAGTACTTC

D gene: .
J gene: TRBJ2-5
V gene: TRBV7-2
clone size: .
CDR3 protein: CASSKRVWWETQYF
CDR3 DNA: TGTGCCAGCAGCAAGCGGGTCTGGTGGGAGACCCAGTACTTC

D gene: TRBD2
J gene: TRBJ2-2
V gene: TRBV29-1
clone size: .
CDR3 protein: CSVLAGKGELFF
CDR3 DNA: TGCAGCGTTCTAGCGGGAAAAGGGGAGCTGTTTTTT

D gene: .
J gene: TRBJ1-1
V gene: TRBV30
clone size: .
CDR3 protein: CAWSGDPEAFF
CDR3 DNA: TGTGCCTGGAGTGGGGACCCTGAAGCTTTCTTT

D gene: .
J gene: TRBJ2-1
V gene: TRBV10-3
clone size: .
CDR3 protein: CAIRGGNEQFF
CDR3 DNA: TGTGCCATCAGAGGGGGGAATGAGCAGTTCTTC

D gene: TRBD1
J gene: TRBJ1-5
V gene: TRBV28
clone size: .
CDR3 protein: CASSLAQGAYQPQHF
CDR3 DNA: TGTGCCAGCAGTTTGGCACAGGGGGCCTATCAGCCCCAGCATTTT

D gene: TRBD2
J gene: TRBJ2-7
V gene: TRBV4-1
clone size: .
CDR3 protein: CASSHDGRTSGPRYEQYF
CDR3 DNA: TGCGCCAGCAGCCACGACGGAAGGACTAGCGGGCCGAGGTACGAGCAGTACTTC

D gene: TRBD1
J gene: TRBJ2-5
V gene: TRBV7-2
clone size: .
CDR3 protein: CASSFYATGTGETQYF
CDR3 DNA: TGTGCCAGCAGCTTTTATGCCACCGGGACAGGAGAGACCCAGTACTTC

D gene: .
J gene: TRBJ2-5
V gene: TRBV5-1
clone size: .
CDR3 protein: CASSDVWGETQYF
CDR3 DNA: TGCGCCAGCAGCGACGTTTGGGGAGAGACCCAGTACTTC

D gene: TRBD1
J gene: TRBJ2-7
V gene: TRBV18
clone size: .
CDR3 protein: CASSHDRDPYEQYF
CDR3 DNA: TGTGCCAGCTCCCACGACAGGGATCCCTACGAGCAGTACTTC

D gene: TRBD1
J gene: TRBJ2-1
V gene: TRBV5-1
clone size: .
CDR3 protein: CASSLTRTGSSYNEQFF
CDR3 DNA: TGCGCCAGCAGCTTGACCAGGACAGGAAGCTCCTACAATGAGCAGTTCTTC

D gene: TRBD2
J gene: TRBJ2-5
V gene: TRBV29-1
clone size: .
CDR3 protein: CSVGEGSETQYF
CDR3 DNA: TGCAGCGTTGGGGAGGGCTCGGAGACCCAGTACTTC